A selection of T cell receptor beta chains follows, all from one sample in a study of cytomegalovirus exposure and HLA in healthy donors. Assay used: immunoSEQ multiplex PCR; TCRdb lists only in-frame clones, some missing. This table has 200,000 or so clones, over 75% appearing once. Source material: PBMCs. The receptors were gathered from a human donor in good health. Both conserved end residues are part of each CDR3. The D gene is left open where the match is weak. The listing skips clone size in some rows; elsewhere it reads once, few, many or a size class.

clone size,V gene,D gene,J gene,CDR3 length,CDR3 protein,CDR3 DNA
-,TRBV5-1,TRBD1,TRBJ2-3,14,CASSTTTGPDTQYF,TGCGCCAGCAGCACAACGACAGGGCCCGATACGCAGTATTTT
-,TRBV6-6,-,TRBJ1-3,15,CASSPLGGAENTIYF,TGTGCCAGCAGCCCGTTAGGGGGGGCCGAAAACACCATATATTTT
-,TRBV2,-,TRBJ1-1,13,CASSPLRGTEAFF,TGTGCCAGCAGTCCCCTCCGCGGGACTGAAGCTTTCTTT
-,TRBV9,-,TRBJ2-6,18,CASSVTTGLLGGANVLTF,TGTGCCAGCAGCGTTACGACAGGCTTACTAGGCGGGGCCAACGTCCTGACTTTC
-,TRBV5-4,TRBD2,TRBJ2-2,15,CASSLGLAGAGELFF,TGTGCCAGCAGCTTGGGGCTAGCGGGAGCGGGGGAGCTGTTTTTT
-,TRBV5-8,TRBD2,TRBJ2-7,18,CASSLVGRGVAGGYEQYF,TGTGCCAGCAGCTTGGTCGGCAGGGGTGTAGCGGGAGGCTACGAGCAGTACTTC
-,TRBV25-1,TRBD1,TRBJ1-1,15,CASSERAGGNTEAFF,TGTGCCAGCAGTGAACGGGCAGGGGGGAACACTGAAGCTTTCTTT
-,TRBV29-1,-,TRBJ2-7,13,CSAGGASGYEQYF,TGCAGCGCCGGCGGGGCCTCGGGGTACGAGCAGTACTTC
-,TRBV10-3,-,TRBJ2-7,15,CAISESLRGDYEQYF,TGTGCCATCAGTGAGTCCCTCAGGGGGGACTACGAGCAGTACTTC
-,TRBV4-1,TRBD2,TRBJ2-4,18,CASSPGLAGVVAKNIQYF,TGCGCCAGCAGCCCGGGACTAGCGGGAGTGGTTGCCAAAAACATTCAGTACTTC
-,TRBV19,TRBD2,TRBJ2-1,15,CASTTGERDYNEQFF,TGTGCCAGTACTACGGGGGAGCGGGATTACAATGAGCAGTTCTTC
-,TRBV7-9,TRBD1,TRBJ1-2,14,CASSDGQGYYGYTF,TGTGCCAGCAGCGATGGACAGGGCTACTATGGCTACACCTTC
medium-sized,TRBV6-1,TRBD2,TRBJ2-7,16,CASSEGGSGRAHEQYF,TGTGCCAGCAGTGAAGGAGGTAGCGGGAGGGCCCACGAGCAGTACTTC
-,TRBV28,TRBD1,TRBJ1-2,14,CASRPTGGAYGYTF,TGTGCCAGCAGACCCACAGGGGGCGCGTATGGCTACACCTTC
-,TRBV7-3,TRBD1,TRBJ2-5,15,CASSSFGQGMETQYF,TGTGCCAGCAGCTCCTTCGGACAGGGAATGGAGACCCAGTACTTC
-,TRBV19,TRBD2,TRBJ2-3,15,CASSERAGESDTQYF,TGTGCCAGTAGTGAGCGAGCGGGAGAATCGGATACGCAGTATTTT
-,TRBV28,TRBD2,TRBJ2-7,15,CASSLLAGGTYEQYF,TGTGCCAGCAGTCTGTTAGCGGGAGGAACCTACGAGCAGTACTTC
-,TRBV9,TRBD1,TRBJ1-4,15,CASSVGAGGSEKLFF,TGTGCCAGCAGCGTAGGAGCAGGGGGTAGTGAAAAACTGTTTTTT
once,TRBV19,TRBD1,TRBJ1-1,15,CASSGMTGGGTEAFF,TGTGCCAGTAGTGGAATGACAGGGGGCGGCACTGAAGCTTTCTTT
-,TRBV5-6,-,TRBJ2-7,15,CASSLDSLPLHEQYF,TGTGCCAGCAGCCTGGACAGCCTTCCACTCCACGAGCAGTACTTC
-,TRBV7-9,TRBD1,TRBJ1-1,16,CASSLAGQGEVKGAFF,TGTGCCAGCAGCTTAGCTGGGCAGGGGGAAGTAAAGGGAGCTTTCTTT
-,TRBV6-6,-,TRBJ2-4,16,CASSYLGPLAKNIQYF,TGTGCCAGCAGTTACCTTGGGCCACTAGCCAAAAACATTCAGTACTTC
-,TRBV19,TRBD2,TRBJ2-1,17,CASSIGFGGGRIDEQFF,TGTGCCAGTAGTATAGGCTTCGGCGGGGGGAGGATAGATGAGCAGTTCTTC
few,TRBV7-2,-,TRBJ1-3,14,CASSLGGQGNTIYF,TGTGCCAGCAGCTTGGGGGGGCAAGGAAACACCATATATTTT
-,TRBV7-8,TRBD1,TRBJ2-1,15,CASSHGTGEINEQFF,TGTGCCAGCAGCCACGGGACAGGGGAGATAAATGAGCAGTTCTTC
-,TRBV2,-,TRBJ2-5,14,CASRDSLYQETQYF,TGTGCCAGCAGGGACAGTTTGTACCAAGAGACCCAGTACTTC
-,TRBV4-1,TRBD2,TRBJ2-1,16,CASSLRPREGRDEQFF,TGCGCCAGCAGCCTCAGGCCGCGGGAGGGCCGCGATGAGCAGTTCTTC
once,TRBV19,TRBD1,TRBJ1-1,16,CASSLNPGQGAREAFF,TGTGCCAGTAGTCTAAACCCGGGACAGGGGGCGCGGGAAGCTTTCTTT